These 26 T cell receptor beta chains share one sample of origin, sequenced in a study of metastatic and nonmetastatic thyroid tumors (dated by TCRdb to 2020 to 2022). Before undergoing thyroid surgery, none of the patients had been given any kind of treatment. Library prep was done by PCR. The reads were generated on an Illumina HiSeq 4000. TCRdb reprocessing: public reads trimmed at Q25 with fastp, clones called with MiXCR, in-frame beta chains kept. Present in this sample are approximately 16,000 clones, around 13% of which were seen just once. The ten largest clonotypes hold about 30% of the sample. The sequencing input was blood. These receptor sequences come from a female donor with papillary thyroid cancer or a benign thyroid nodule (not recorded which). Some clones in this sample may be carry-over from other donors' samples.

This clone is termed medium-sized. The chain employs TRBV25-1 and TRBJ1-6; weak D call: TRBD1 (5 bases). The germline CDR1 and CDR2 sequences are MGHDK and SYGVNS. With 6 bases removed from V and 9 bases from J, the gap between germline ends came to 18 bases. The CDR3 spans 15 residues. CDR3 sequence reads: CASSIGTTWGSPLHF. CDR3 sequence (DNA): TGTGCCAGCAGCATCGGGACGACCTGGGGTTCACCCCTCCACTTT. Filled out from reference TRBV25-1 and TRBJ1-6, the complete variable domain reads EADIYQTPRYLVIGTGKKITLECSQTMGHDKMYWYQQDPGMELHLIHYSYGVNSTEKGDLSSESTVSRIRTEHFPLTLESARPSHTSQYLCASSIGTTWGSPLHFGNGTRLTVT.

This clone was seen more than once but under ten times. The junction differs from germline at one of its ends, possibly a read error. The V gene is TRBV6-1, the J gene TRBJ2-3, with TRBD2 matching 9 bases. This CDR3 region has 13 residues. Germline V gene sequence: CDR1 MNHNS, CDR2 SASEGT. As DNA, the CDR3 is TGTGCCAGAATGAGCGGGAGGACAGATACGAAGTATTTT. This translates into CARMSGRTDTKYF.

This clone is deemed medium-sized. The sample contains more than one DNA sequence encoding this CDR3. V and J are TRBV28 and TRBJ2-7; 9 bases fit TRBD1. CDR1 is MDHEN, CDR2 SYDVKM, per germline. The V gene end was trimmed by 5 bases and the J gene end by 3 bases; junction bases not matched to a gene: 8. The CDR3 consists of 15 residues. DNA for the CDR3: TGTGCCAGCAGTCGCCCGGGACAGGGCGACTACGAGCAGTACTTC. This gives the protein CASSRPGQGDYEQYF. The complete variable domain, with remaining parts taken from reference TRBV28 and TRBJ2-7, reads DVKVTQSSRYLVKRTGEKVFLECVQDMDHENMFWYRQDPGLGLRLIYFSYDVKMKEKGDIPEGYSVSREKKERFSLILESASTNQTSMYLCASSRPGQGDYEQYFGPGTRLTVT.

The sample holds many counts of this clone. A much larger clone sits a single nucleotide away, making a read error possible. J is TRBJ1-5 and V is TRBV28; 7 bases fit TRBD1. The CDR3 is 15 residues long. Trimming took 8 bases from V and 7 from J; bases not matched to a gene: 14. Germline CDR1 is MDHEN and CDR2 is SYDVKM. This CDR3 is CASWSGPGGGQPQHF. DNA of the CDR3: TGTGCCAGCTGGTCAGGACCAGGGGGGGGCCAGCCCCAGCATTTT.

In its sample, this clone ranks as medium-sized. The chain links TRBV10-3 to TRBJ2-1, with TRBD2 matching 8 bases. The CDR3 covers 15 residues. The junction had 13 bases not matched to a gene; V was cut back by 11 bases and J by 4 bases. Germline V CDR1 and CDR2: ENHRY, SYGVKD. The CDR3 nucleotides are TGTGCCTCTAAAGGGGCGGGAGGTGGGTACAATGAGCAGTTCTTC. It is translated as CASKGAGGGYNEQFF.

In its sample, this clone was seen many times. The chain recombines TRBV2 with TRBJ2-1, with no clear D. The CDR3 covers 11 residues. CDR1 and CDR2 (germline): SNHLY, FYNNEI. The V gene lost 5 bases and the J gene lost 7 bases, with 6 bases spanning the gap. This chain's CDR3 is CASSPYNEQFF. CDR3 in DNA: TGTGCCAGCAGTCCGTATAATGAGCAGTTCTTC.

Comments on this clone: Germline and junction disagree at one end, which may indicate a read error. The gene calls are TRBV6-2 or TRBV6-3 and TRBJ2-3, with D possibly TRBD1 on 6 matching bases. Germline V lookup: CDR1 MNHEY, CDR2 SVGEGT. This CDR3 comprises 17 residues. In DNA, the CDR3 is TGTGCCAGCAGTTTCCTCCGGGACATGGGTTCTGCAGATACACAGTATTTT. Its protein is CASSFLRDMGSADTQYF.

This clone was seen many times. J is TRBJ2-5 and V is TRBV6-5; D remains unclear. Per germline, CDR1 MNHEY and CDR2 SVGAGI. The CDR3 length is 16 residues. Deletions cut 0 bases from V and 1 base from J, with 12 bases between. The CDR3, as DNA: TGTGCCAGCAGTTACTCGGTCGAGGCAACCCAAGAGACCCAGTACTTC. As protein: CASSYSVEATQETQYF.

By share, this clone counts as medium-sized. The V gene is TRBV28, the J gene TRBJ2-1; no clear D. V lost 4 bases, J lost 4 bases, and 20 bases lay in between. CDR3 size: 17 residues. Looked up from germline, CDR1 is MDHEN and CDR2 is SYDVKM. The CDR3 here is CASSSGVGPATYNEQFF. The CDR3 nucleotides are TGTGCCAGCAGTTCCGGAGTAGGGCCGGCGACATACAATGAGCAGTTCTTC.

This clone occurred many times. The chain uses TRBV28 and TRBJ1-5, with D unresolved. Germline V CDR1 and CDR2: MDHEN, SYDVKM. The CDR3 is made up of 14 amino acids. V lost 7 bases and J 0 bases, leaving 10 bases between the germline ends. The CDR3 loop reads CASTALDSNQPQHF. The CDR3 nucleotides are TGTGCCAGCACGGCGCTGGATAGCAATCAGCCCCAGCATTTT. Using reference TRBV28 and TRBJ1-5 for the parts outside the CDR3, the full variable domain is DVKVTQSSRYLVKRTGEKVFLECVQDMDHENMFWYRQDPGLGLRLIYFSYDVKMKEKGDIPEGYSVSREKKERFSLILESASTNQTSMYLCASTALDSNQPQHFGDGTRLSIL.

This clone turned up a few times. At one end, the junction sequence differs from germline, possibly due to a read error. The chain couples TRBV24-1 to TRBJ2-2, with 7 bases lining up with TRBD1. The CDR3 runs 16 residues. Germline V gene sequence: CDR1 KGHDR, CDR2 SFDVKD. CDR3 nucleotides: TGTACCACCAGTGATTTGGTCAGGGGGAACGCCGGGGAGCTGCTTTTT. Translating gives CTTSDLVRGNAGELLF.

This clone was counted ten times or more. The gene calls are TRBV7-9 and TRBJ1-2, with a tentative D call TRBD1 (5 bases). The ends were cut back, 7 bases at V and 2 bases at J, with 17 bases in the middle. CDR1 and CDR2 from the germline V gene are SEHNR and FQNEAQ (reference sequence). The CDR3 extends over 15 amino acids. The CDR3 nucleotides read TGTGCCAGCAAAAGGGGACTAGAGGACAACTATGGCTACACCTTC. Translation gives CASKRGLEDNYGYTF.

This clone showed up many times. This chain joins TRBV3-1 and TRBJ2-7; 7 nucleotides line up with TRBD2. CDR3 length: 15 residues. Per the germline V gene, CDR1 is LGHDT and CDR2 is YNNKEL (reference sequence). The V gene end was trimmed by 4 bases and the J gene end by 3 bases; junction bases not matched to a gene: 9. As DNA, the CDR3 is TGTGCCAGCAGCCCACTCGGGGGGAGGAGCTACGAGCAGTACTTC. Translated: CASSPLGGRSYEQYF.

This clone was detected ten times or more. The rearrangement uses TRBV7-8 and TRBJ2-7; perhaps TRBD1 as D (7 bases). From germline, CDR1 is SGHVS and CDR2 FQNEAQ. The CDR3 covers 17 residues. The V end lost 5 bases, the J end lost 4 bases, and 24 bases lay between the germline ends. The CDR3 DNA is TGTGCCAGCAGCCCCCCGGGCCGGGACCCAGGGGGGTACGAGCAGTACTTC. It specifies CASSPPGRDPGGYEQYF.

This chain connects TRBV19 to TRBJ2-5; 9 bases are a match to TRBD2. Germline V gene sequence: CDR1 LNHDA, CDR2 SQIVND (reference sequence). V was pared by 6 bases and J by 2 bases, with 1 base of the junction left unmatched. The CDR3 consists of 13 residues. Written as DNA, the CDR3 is TGTGCCAGTAGGACTAGCGGACAAGAGACCCAGTACTTC. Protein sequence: CASRTSGQETQYF.

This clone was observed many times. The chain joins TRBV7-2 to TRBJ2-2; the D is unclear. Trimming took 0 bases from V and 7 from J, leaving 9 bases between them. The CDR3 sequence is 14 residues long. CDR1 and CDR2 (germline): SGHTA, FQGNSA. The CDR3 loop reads CASSLAGRVGELFF. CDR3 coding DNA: TGTGCCAGCAGCTTAGCGGGAAGGGTCGGGGAGCTGTTTTTT.

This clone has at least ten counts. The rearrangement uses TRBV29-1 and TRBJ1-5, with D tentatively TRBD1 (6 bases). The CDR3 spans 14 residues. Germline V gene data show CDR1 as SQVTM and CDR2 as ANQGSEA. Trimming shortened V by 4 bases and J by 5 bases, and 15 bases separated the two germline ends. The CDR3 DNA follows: TGCAGCGTTGTTCTGGGGGCGCATGATCAGCCCCAGCATTTT. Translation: CSVVLGAHDQPQHF.

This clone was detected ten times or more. The CDR3 nucleotides are TGTGCCAGCAGCTTATCGGGGACTCCCCCCTACGAGCAGTACTTC. It codes for CASSLSGTPPYEQYF. This chain uses TRBV7-8 with TRBJ2-7, with D possibly TRBD2 on 6 matching bases. The germline V gene encodes CDR1 SGHVS and CDR2 FQNEAQ. This CDR3 spans 15 amino acids. Trimming removed 2 bases from V and 2 bases from J, with 13 bases in between.

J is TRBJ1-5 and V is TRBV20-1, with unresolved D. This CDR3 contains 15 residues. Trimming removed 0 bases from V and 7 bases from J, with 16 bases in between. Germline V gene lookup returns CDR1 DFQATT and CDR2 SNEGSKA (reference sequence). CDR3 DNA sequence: TGCAGTGCTAGAGAAATCCTTGTTGGCGGGCAGCCCCAGCATTTT. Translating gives CSAREILVGGQPQHF.

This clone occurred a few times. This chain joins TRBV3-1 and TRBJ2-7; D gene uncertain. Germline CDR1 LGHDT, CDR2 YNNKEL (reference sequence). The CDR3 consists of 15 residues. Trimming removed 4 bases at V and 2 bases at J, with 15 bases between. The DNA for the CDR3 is TGTGCCAGCAGCCCCCCCGTCGGGCCGACCTACGAGCAGTACTTC. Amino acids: CASSPPVGPTYEQYF.

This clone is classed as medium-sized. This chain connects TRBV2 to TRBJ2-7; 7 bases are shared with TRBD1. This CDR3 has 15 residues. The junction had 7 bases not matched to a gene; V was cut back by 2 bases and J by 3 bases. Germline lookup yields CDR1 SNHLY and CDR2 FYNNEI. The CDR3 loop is CASSEKEQGLYEQYF. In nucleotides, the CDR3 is TGTGCCAGCAGTGAAAAGGAACAGGGGCTCTACGAGCAGTACTTC. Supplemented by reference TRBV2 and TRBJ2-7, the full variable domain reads EPEVTQTPSHQVTQMGQEVILRCVPISNHLYFYWYRQILGQKVEFLVSFYNNEISEKSEIFDDQFSVERPDGSNFTLKIRSTKLEDSAMYFCASSEKEQGLYEQYFGPGTRLTVT.

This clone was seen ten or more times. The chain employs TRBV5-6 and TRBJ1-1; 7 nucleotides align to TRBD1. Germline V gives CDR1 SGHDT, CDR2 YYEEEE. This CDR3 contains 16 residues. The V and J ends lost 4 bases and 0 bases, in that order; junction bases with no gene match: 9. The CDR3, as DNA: TGTGCCAGCAGCCTCAGGGGACAGCTCTTGAACACTGAAGCTTTCTTT. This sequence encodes CASSLRGQLLNTEAFF.

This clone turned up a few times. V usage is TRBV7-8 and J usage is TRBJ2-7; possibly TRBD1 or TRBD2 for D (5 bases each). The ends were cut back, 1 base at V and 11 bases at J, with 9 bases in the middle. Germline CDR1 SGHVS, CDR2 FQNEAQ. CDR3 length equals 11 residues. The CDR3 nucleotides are TGTGCCAGCAGCTTAGGGGGGAAGAAGTACTTC. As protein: CASSLGGKKYF.

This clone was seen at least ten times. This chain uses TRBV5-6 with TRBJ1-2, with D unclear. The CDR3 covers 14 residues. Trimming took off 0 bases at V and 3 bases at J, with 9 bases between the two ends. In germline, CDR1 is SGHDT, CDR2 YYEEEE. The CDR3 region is CASSLEREDYGYTF. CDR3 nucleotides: TGTGCCAGCAGCTTGGAGAGGGAGGACTATGGCTACACCTTC.

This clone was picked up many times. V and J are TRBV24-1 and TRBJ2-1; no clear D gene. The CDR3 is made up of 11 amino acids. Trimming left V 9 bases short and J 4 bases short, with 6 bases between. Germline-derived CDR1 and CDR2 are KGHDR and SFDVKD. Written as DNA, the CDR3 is TGTGCCACCTCAAGGTACAATGAGCAGTTCTTC. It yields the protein CATSRYNEQFF.

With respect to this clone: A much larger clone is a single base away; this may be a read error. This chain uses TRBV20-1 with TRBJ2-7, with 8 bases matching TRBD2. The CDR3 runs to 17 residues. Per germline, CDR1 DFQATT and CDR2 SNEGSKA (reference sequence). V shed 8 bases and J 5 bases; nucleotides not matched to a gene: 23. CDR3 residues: CSPTAVRRSGSPHEQYF. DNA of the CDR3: TGCAGTCCCACAGCCGTCAGGAGGAGCGGGAGCCCCCACGAGCAGTACTTC.